Each of the 22 T cell receptor beta chains below was sequenced from the same sample in a study of breast tumors, draining lymph nodes, adjacent tissues. TCRdb redid the calling of the multiplex PCR reads with MiXCR, one entry per CDR3 protein. The profile shows about 220,000 distinct CDR3 sequences, under 40% of them singletons. Breast cancer patients provided tissue from their axillary draining lymph nodes. The sample was axillary lymph node tissue. The receptors here all came from a female donor with breast cancer. Some clones in this sample may be carry-over from other donors' samples.

The gene calls are TRBV7-8 and TRBJ1-6; 7 bases line up with TRBD1. The CDR3 has 15 amino acids. The V segment lost 2 bases and the J segment 6 bases; nucleotides outside the gene matches: 4. Germline V gene sequence: CDR1 SGHVS, CDR2 FQNEAQ. This CDR3 is CASSLPSGGNSPLHF. The CDR3 DNA follows: TGTGCCAGCAGCTTACCCTCAGGGGGTAATTCACCCCTCCACTTT.

As for this clonotype: A much larger clone differs by one base, so this may be a read error. CDR3 in amino acids: CASGLVTGAGQPQHF. In DNA, the CDR3 is TGTGCCAGCGGCTTAGTTACGGGGGCAGGACAGCCCCAGCATTTT. The V and J genes are TRBV11-2 and TRBJ1-5; TRBD1 is a possible D gene (6 bases). The CDR3 runs 15 residues. From germline, CDR1 is SGHAT and CDR2 FQNNGV.

This clonotype was recorded a few times. The V call is TRBV14, the J call TRBJ2-1, with 8 bases aligning to TRBD1. This CDR3 region has 18 residues. Germline CDR1 reads SGHDN; CDR2 reads FVKESK. The V gene end was trimmed by 0 bases and the J gene end by 3 bases; junction bases not matched to a gene: 10. The DNA of the CDR3 is TGTGCCAGCAGCCAAGACCCCTCCAGGGGGCTAAACTACAATGAGCAGTTCTTC. Residues: CASSQDPSRGLNYNEQFF.

This clonotype has a count of ten or more. CDR3 coding DNA: TGTGCCAGCAGTTACGATAACTATGGCTACACCTTC. It encodes CASSYDNYGYTF. This chain uses TRBV6-5 with TRBJ1-2; no clear D gene. CDR3 length: 12 amino acids. V lost 2 bases, J lost 1 base, and 2 bases lay in between. Germline V lookup: CDR1 MNHEY, CDR2 SVGAGI.

Many counts were recorded for this clonotype. The gene calls are TRBV5-1 and TRBJ1-2; D is unresolved. The CDR3 totals 14 residues. Trimming removed 0 bases from V and 3 bases from J, with 9 bases in between. Per germline, CDR1 SGHRS and CDR2 YFSETQ. The CDR3 sequence: CASSLGQSYYGYTF. Written as DNA, the CDR3 is TGCGCCAGCAGCTTGGGACAAAGCTACTATGGCTACACCTTC.

V usage is TRBV6-5 and J usage is TRBJ2-5; a weak D match, TRBD1 (7 bases). CDR1 MNHEY and CDR2 SVGAGI come from the germline V gene. V was clipped by 5 bases and J by 6 bases, with 16 bases between them. CDR3 length equals 14 residues. CDR3 sequence: CASSPRGREKTQYF. The CDR3 DNA reads TGTGCCAGCAGTCCGAGGGGGCGGGAAAAGACCCAGTACTTC.

The chain links TRBV19 to TRBJ1-3, with a possible D match to TRBD1 (5 bases). CDR1 LNHDA and CDR2 SQIVND come from the germline V gene (reference sequence). This CDR3 has 15 amino acids. V was shortened by 8 bases and J by 8 bases, with 22 bases between the two germline ends. The CDR3 protein is CASWDGLSYGYTIYF. The CDR3 DNA reads as TGTGCCAGTTGGGACGGACTCAGCTATGGCTACACCATATATTTT. The full variable domain, completed using reference TRBV19 and TRBJ1-3, is DGGITQSPKYLFRKEGQNVTLSCEQNLNHDAMYWYRQDPGQGLRLIYYSQIVNDFQKGDIAEGYSVSREKKESFPLTVTSAQKNPTAFYLCASWDGLSYGYTIYFGEGSWLTVV.

This clonotype was counted at least ten times. This chain links TRBV4-3 with TRBJ2-2; TRBD1 matches at 11 bases. The CDR3 runs to 18 residues. V trimming: 0 bases; J trimming: 7 bases; junction bases outside the gene matches: 10. The germline V gene encodes CDR1 LGHNA and CDR2 YSLEER. The CDR3 sequence: CASSQDHGQGALGGELFF. The CDR3 DNA sequence: TGCGCCAGCAGCCAAGATCATGGACAGGGGGCGCTCGGCGGGGAGCTGTTTTTT.

In this sample, this clonotype turned up many times. The chain has TRBV11-3 and TRBJ2-5; no clear D. Per germline, CDR1 SGHNT and CDR2 YENEEA. Trimming left V 6 bases short and J 5 bases short, with 13 bases between. The CDR3 covers 13 residues. The CDR3 sequence is CASSVQVGETQYF. The CDR3 DNA is TGTGCCAGCAGTGTGCAGGTCGGCGAGACCCAGTACTTC.

There are many counts of this clonotype. This chain links TRBV25-1 with TRBJ1-2; D remains ambiguous. Germline V gene data show CDR1 as MGHDK and CDR2 as SYGVNS. This CDR3 region has 11 residues. V was trimmed by 7 bases and J by 0 bases, leaving 3 bases between them. The CDR3 sequence: CASNSNYGYTF. The CDR3 DNA is TGTGCCAGCAATTCTAACTATGGCTACACCTTC.

A few counts support this clonotype. Mismatch with germline at one junction end may stem from a read error. V and J are TRBV7-3 and TRBJ2-6, with TRBD2 as a possible D gene (6 bases). The CDR3 sequence is 13 residues long. The germline V gene encodes CDR1 SGHTA and CDR2 FQGTGA. CDR3 protein: CASSLSGANVPTF. The CDR3 DNA follows: TGTGCCAGCAGCTTAAGCGGGGCCAACGTCCCGACTTTC.

The chain recombines TRBV20-1 with TRBJ2-3; D is uncertain. V lost 3 bases and J lost 6, with 7 bases in between. The CDR3 runs 11 residues. Germline values: CDR1 DFQATT, CDR2 SNEGSKA (reference sequence). The CDR3 DNA is TGCAGTGCTAGCTCGAGGGATACGCAGTATTTT. Translating gives CSASSRDTQYF.

This clonotype was seen many times. The gene calls are TRBV7-6 and TRBJ2-7, with 8 bases matching TRBD1. The germline V gene encodes CDR1 SGHVS and CDR2 FNYEAQ. V shed 2 bases, J shed 5 bases, and the junction held 11 bases outside the gene matches. The length of the CDR3 is 16 residues. The CDR3 sequence is CASSLSSPGGGDEQYF. Written as DNA, the CDR3 is TGTGCCAGCAGCTTATCCTCTCCAGGGGGCGGCGACGAGCAGTACTTC. Full variable domain (outside the CDR3, taken from reference TRBV7-6 and TRBJ2-7): GAGVSQSPRYKVTKRGQDVALRCDPISGHVSLYWYRQALGQGPEFLTYFNYEAQQDKSGLPNDRFSAERPEGSISTLTIQRTEQRDSAMYRCASSLSSPGGGDEQYFGPGTRLTVT.

This chain connects TRBV9 to TRBJ2-7; D assignment may be TRBD1 or TRBD2 (5 bases each). The V end was cut by 0 bases, the J end by 7 bases, with 14 bases between. CDR3 length equals 14 residues. Per the germline V gene, CDR1 is SGDLS and CDR2 is YYNGEE. In DNA form, the CDR3 reads TGTGCCAGCAGCGTAGGAGGGGCGTCTGGTGAGCAGTACTTC. Translating it yields CASSVGGASGEQYF.

J is TRBJ2-5 and V is TRBV9; D may be TRBD1 (6 bases). CDR3 length: 18 amino acids. Germline CDR1 SGDLS, CDR2 YYNGEE. V gave up 0 bases and J gave up 0 bases, with 18 bases separating them. The CDR3, as DNA: TGTGCCAGCAGCGTAGACGGGTGGACCGGACAGTACCAAGAGACCCAGTACTTC. The encoded protein is CASSVDGWTGQYQETQYF.

This clonotype was seen repeatedly, ten times or more. This chain joins TRBV20-1 and TRBJ1-6; TRBD1 matches at 7 bases. This CDR3 contains 15 residues. V gave up 2 bases and J gave up 5 bases; unmatched junction bases: 6. CDR1 DFQATT and CDR2 SNEGSKA come from the germline V gene (reference sequence). In DNA, the CDR3 is TGCAGTGCTAGATTAAGAGGGGGCAATAATTCACCCCTCCACTTT. Protein product: CSARLRGGNNSPLHF.

On this clonotype: A much larger clone lies one base from this, so it may be a read error. V is TRBV20-1 and J is TRBJ2-6; TRBD1 might be the D (5 bases). The CDR3 totals 14 residues. Looked up from germline, CDR1 is DFQATT and CDR2 is SNEGSKA (reference sequence). The CDR3 DNA reads TGCAGTGCTAGAGCCATTTCTGGGGCCACCGTCCTGACTTTC. Translating it yields CSARAISGATVLTF.

Many counts were recorded for this clonotype. The rearrangement uses TRBV5-1 and TRBJ1-5; D call uncertain. Germline V gives CDR1 SGHRS, CDR2 YFSETQ. This CDR3 is built from 15 residues. The V and J ends lost 0 bases and 3 bases respectively, with 10 bases between them. CDR3 bases: TGCGCCAGCAGCTTGGCGGACCCCAACAATCAGCCCCAGCATTTT. The encoded protein is CASSLADPNNQPQHF.

This clonotype was recorded many times. V and J are TRBV2 and TRBJ2-5, with 9 bases matching TRBD1. V dropped 6 bases and J dropped 3; count of bases not matched to a gene: 8. CDR1 is SNHLY, CDR2 FYNNEI, per germline. There are 15 residues in the CDR3. As DNA, the CDR3 is TGTGCCAGCAGCCACGGGACAGGGTCGAAAGAGACCCAGTACTTC. As protein: CASSHGTGSKETQYF.

There are many counts of this clonotype. J is TRBJ2-5 and V is TRBV19; no reliable D call. V lost 5 bases to trimming and J lost 1 base, with 11 bases between them. Germline values: CDR1 LNHDA, CDR2 SQIVND (reference sequence). This CDR3 has 14 amino acids. The CDR3 DNA reads TGTGCCAGTAGTCAAATTGCATTCCAAGAGACCCAGTACTTC. Protein sequence: CASSQIAFQETQYF.

This clonotype was picked up many times. The chain couples TRBV7-3 to TRBJ2-7; 8 bases match TRBD2. V was pared by 3 bases and J by 5 bases, with 6 bases of the junction left unmatched. The CDR3 loop spans 14 amino acids. Germline CDR1 SGHTA, CDR2 FQGTGA. The CDR3: CASSLRGLEHEQYF. The DNA of the CDR3 is TGTGCCAGCAGCTTGCGGGGACTAGAACACGAGCAGTACTTC. Drawing the rest from reference TRBV7-3 and TRBJ2-7, the complete variable domain is GAGVSQTPSNKVTEKGKYVELRCDPISGHTALYWYRQSLGQGPEFLIYFQGTGAADDSGLPNDRFFAVRPEGSVSTLKIQRTERGDSAVYLCASSLRGLEHEQYFGPGTRLTVT.

This clonotype has at least ten counts. This CDR3 reads CASSLGAGGRTGELFF. In DNA, the CDR3 is TGTGCCAGCAGCTTAGGAGCGGGGGGGCGTACCGGGGAGCTGTTTTTT. The V call is TRBV11-2, the J call TRBJ2-2; 10 positions match TRBD2. The V gene's germline CDR1 is SGHAT and CDR2 FQNNGV. The CDR3 spans 16 residues. Trimming cost V 1 base and J 5 bases; bases outside gene matches: 4.